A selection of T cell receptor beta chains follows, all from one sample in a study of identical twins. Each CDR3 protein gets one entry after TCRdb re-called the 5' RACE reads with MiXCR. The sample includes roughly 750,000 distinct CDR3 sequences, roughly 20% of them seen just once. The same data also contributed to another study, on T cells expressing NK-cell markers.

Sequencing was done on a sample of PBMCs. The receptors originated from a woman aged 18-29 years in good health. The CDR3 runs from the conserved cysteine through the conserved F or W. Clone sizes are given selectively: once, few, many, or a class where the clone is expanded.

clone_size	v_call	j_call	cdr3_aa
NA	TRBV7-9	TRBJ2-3	CARIAASTDTQYF
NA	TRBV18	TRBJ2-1	CASSPSSEQFF
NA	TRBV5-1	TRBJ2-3	CASSLPRDFNTDTQYF
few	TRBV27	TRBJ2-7	CASSSDRAIYEQYF
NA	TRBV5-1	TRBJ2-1	CASSLGATNNEQFF
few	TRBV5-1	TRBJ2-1	CASSLVRGRAGEHEQFF
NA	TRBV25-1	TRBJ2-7	CASSGVVGRGTTGGEQYF
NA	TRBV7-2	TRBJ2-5	CASSLRDTEPQYF
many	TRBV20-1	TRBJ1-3	CSAQISGNTIYF
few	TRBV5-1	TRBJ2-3	CASSSLTRSADTQYF
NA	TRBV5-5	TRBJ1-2	CASRRDRGENYGYTF
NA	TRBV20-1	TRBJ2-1	CCARDQRGRGSNEQFF
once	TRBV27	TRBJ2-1	CASSGQGTYNGQFF
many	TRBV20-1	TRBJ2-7	CSAWGSGYEQYF
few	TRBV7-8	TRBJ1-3	CASSAPTGSSGNTIYF
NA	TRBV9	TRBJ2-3	CASSVESVTSGSPRYF
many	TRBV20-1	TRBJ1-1	CSARQGLGTEAFF
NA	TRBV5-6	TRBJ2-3	CASSSLTYPDTQYF
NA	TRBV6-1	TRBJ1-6	CASKRQGAAYNSPLHF
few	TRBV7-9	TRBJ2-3	CASSSMERGADTQYF
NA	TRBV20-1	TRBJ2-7	CSATRDRMMGGSYEQYF
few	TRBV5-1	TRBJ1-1	CASSLPGGPNTEAFF
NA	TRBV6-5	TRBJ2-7	CASRNRVRGTYEQYF
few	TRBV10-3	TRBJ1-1	CAISSTPREAFF
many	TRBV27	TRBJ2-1	CASRWSESSYNEQFF
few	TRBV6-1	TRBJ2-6	CASSLRVVSSGANVLTF
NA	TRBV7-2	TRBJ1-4	CASSLEAGLDEKLFF
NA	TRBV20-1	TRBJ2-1	CSARDRRSGKTNLYNEQFF
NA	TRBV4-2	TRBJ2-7	CASSQRGQGGPYEQYF
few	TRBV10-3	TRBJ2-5	CAISERGPQGTQYF
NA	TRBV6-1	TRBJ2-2	CASDEGMDRRNTGELFF
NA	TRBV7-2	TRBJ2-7	CASSLDGTGVSYEQYF
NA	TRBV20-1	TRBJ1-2	CSAMADGYTF
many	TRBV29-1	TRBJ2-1	CSVQTGYEGFF
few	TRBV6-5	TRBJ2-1	CASSYAGQNHNEQFF
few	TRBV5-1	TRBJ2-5	CASSLVGRDQETQYF
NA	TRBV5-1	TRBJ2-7	CASSLALREFYEQYF
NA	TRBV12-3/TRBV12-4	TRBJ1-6	CASSQDSFNSPLHF
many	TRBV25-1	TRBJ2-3	CASQGTASTDTQYF
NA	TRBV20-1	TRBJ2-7	CSAKYRAYEQYF